This T cell receptor beta chain is drawn from a study of regulatory T cells in long-lasting Graves disease. Broader study findings: The TCR repertoire of persistent Graves' patients was less diverse than that of newly diagnosed ones. Blood alone, not thyroid tissue, was studied.

Per the germline V gene, CDR1 is SGHTS and CDR2 is YDEGEE. Trimming took 4 bases from V and 4 from J, leaving 12 bases between them. The CDR3 has 14 residues. A remark on this clonotype: Antigen specificity is unknown.

CDR3 regions were amplified by Arm-PCR using iRepertoire HTBI primers to build TCR beta libraries. TCRdb ran MiXCR on the multiplex PCR reads and lists one entry per CDR3 protein. Of under 500,000 distinct CDR3 sequences in the sample, 20% to 25% were seen once. Stated time point: persistent/refractory GD, antithyroid drugs over 5 years with positive TRAb. From RNA extracted from PBMCs, the TCR library was made. The sample here was peripheral blood mononuclear cells (PBMCs), taken when the disease was refractory, from a patient treated with antithyroid drugs. The chain has TRBV5-8 and TRBJ1-5; D remains unclear. The source of this sequence is a female donor with Graves disease. CDR3 in DNA: TGTGCCAGCAGCCCACGGGGTCGAAATCAGCCCCAGCATTTT. This codes for CASSPRGRNQPQHF.